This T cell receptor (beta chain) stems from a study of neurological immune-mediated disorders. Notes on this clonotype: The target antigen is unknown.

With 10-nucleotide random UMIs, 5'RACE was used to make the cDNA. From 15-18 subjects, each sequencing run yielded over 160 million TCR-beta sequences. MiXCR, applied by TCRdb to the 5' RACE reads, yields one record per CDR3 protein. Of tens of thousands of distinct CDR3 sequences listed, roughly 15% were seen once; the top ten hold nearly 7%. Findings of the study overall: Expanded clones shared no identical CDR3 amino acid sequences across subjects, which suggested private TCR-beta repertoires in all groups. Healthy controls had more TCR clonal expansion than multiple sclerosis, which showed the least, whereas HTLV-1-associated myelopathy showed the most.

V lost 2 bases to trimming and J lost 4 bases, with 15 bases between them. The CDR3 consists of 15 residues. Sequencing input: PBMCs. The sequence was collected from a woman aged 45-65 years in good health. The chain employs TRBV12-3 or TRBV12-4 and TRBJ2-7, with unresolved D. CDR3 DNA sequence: TGTGCCAGCAGTTTAACGTCCCAGTGTCGGTACGAGCAGTACTTC. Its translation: CASSLTSQCRYEQYF.